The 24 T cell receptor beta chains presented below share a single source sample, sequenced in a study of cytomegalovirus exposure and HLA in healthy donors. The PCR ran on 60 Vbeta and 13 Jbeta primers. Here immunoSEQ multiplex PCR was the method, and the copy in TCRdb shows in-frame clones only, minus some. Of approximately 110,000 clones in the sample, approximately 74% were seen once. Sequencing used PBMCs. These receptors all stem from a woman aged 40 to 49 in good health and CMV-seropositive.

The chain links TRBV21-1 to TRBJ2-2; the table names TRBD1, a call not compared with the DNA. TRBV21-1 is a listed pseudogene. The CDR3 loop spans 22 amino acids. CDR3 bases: TGTGCCAGCAGCAAGCCGCCAAGACAGGGTACATCCATAAAACAGAACACCGGGGAGCTGTTTTTT. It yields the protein CASSKPPRQGTSIKQNTGELFF.

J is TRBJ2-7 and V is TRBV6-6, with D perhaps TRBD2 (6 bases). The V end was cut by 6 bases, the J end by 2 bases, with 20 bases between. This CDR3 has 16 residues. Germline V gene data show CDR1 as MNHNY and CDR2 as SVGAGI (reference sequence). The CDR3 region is CASRRGFLKVPYEQYF. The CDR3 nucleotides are TGTGCCAGCAGACGGGGGTTCCTGAAAGTCCCCTACGAGCAGTACTTC.

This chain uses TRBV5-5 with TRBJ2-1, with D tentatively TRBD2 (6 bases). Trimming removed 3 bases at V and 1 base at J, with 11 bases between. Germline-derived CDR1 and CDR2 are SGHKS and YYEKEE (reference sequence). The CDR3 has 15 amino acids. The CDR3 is CASSSLALSYNEQFF. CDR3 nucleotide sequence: TGTGCCAGCAGCTCCCTAGCGTTATCCTACAATGAGCAGTTCTTC.

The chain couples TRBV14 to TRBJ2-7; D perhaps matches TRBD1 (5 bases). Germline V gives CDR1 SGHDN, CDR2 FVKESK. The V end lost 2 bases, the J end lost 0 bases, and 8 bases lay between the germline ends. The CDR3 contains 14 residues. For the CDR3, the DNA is TGTGCCAGCAGCCAAAGACAGTACTCCTACGAGCAGTACTTC. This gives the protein CASSQRQYSYEQYF.

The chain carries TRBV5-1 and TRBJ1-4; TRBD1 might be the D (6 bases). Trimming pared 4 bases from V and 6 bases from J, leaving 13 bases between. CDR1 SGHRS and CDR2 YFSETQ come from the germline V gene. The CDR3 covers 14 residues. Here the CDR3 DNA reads TGCGCCAGCAGCACAGGGATAGGCGATGAAAAACTGTTTTTT. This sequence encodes CASSTGIGDEKLFF.

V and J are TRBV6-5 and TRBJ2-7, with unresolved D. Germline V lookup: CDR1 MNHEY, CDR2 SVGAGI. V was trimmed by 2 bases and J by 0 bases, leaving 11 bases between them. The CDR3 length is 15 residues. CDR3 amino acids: CASSYSPSTSYEQYF. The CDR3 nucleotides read TGTGCCAGCAGTTACAGTCCTAGTACCTCCTACGAGCAGTACTTC.

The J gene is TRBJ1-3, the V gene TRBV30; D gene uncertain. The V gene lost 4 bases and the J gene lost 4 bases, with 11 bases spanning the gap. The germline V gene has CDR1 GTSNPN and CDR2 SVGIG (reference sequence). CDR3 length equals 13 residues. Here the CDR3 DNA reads TGTGCCTGGAATGCGGGAAAAGGAAACACCATATATTTT. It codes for CAWNAGKGNTIYF.

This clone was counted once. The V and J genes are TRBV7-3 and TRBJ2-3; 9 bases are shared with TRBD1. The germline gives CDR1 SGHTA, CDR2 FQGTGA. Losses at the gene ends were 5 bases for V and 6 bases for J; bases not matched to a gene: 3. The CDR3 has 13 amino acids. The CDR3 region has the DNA TGTGCCAGCAGCGGACAGGGGATGGATACGCAGTATTTT. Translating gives CASSGQGMDTQYF.

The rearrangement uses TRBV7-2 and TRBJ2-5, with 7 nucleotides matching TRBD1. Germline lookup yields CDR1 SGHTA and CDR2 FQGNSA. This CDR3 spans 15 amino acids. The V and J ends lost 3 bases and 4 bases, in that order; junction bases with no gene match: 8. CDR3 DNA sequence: TGTGCCAGCAGCTTGGCACAGGGGAAGGGAGAGACCCAGTACTTC. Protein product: CASSLAQGKGETQYF.

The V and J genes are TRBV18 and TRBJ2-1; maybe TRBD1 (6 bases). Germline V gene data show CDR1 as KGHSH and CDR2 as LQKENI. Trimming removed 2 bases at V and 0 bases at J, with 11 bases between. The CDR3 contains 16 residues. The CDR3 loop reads CASSPGDISSYNEQFF. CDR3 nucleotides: TGTGCCAGCTCACCAGGGGACATCAGCTCCTACAATGAGCAGTTCTTC. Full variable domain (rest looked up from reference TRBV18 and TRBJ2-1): NAGVMQNPRHLVRRRGQEARLRCSPMKGHSHVYWYRQLPEEGLKFMVYLQKENIIDESGMPKERFSAEFPKEGPSILRIQQVVRGDSAAYFCASSPGDISSYNEQFFGPGTRLTVL.

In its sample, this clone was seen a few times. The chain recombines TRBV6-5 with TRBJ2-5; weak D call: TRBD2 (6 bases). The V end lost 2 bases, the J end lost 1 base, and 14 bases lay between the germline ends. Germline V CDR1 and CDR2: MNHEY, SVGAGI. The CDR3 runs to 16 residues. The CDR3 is CASSYAAGTIQETQYF. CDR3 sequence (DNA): TGTGCCAGCAGTTACGCGGCGGGGACGATCCAAGAGACCCAGTACTTC.

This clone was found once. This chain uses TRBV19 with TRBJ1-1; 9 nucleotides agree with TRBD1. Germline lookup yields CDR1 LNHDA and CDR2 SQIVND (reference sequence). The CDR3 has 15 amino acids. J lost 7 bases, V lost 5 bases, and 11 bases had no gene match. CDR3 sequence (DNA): TGTGCCAGTAGTCGAGGAGACAGGGGGGTTTTTGAAGCTTTCTTT. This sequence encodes CASSRGDRGVFEAFF.

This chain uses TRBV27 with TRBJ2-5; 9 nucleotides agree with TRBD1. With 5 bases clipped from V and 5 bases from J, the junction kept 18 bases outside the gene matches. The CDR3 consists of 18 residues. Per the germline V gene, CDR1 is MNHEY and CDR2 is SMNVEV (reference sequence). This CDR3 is CASSRYPPGQGLGETQYF. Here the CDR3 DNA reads TGTGCCAGCAGTCGGTATCCCCCGGGACAGGGATTGGGGGAGACCCAGTACTTC.

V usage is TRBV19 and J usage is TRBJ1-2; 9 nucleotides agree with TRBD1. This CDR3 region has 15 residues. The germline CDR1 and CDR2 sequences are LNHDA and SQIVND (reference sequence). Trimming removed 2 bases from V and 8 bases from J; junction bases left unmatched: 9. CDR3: CASSIRGQGERGYTF. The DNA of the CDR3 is TGTGCCAGTAGTATAAGGGGACAGGGTGAGCGGGGCTACACCTTC.

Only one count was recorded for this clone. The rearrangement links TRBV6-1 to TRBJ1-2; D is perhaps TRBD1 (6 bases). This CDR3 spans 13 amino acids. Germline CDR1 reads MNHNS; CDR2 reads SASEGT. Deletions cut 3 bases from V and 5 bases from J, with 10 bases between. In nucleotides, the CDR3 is TGTGCCAGCAGTGACAGGGGAGGGTATGGCTACACCTTC. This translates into CASSDRGGYGYTF.

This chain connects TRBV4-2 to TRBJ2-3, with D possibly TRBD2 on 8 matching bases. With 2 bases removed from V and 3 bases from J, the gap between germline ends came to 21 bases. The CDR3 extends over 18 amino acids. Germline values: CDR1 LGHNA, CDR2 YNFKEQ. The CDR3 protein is CASSQQTGMGLGTDTQYF. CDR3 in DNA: TGTGCCAGCAGCCAACAGACAGGGATGGGACTAGGTACAGATACGCAGTATTTT.

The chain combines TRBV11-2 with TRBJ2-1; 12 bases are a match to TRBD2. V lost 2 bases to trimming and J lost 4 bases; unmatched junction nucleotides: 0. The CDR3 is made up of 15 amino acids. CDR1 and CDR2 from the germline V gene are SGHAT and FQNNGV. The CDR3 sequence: CASSLLAGGYNEQFF. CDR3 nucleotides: TGTGCCAGCAGCTTACTAGCGGGGGGGTACAATGAGCAGTTCTTC.

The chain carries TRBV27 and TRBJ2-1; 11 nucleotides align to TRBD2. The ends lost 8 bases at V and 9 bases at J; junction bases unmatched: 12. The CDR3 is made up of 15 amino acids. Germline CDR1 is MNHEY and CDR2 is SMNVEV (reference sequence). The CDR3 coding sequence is TGTGCCAGCGGCCGACTAGCGGGGCCGGGGAGTGAGCAGTTCTTC. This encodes CASGRLAGPGSEQFF.

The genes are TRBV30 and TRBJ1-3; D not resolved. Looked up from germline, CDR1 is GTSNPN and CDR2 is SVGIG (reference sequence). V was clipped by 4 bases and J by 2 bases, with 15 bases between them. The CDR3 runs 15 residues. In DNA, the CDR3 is TGTGCCTGGACCTCCTCAGGCGTAGCTGGAAACACCATATATTTT. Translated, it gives CAWTSSGVAGNTIYF.

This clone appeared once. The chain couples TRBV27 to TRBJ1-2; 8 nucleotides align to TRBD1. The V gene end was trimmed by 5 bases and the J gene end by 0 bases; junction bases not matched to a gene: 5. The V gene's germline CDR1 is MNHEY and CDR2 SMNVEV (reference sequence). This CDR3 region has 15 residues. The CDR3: CASSPRTGTNYGYTF. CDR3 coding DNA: TGTGCCAGCAGTCCGCGGACAGGGACTAACTATGGCTACACCTTC.

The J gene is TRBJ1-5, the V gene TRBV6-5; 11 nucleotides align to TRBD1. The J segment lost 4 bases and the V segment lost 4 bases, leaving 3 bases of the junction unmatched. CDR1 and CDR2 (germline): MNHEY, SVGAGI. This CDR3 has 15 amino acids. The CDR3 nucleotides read TGTGCCAGCAGTTCCGGGACAGGGGGTAATCAGCCCCAGCATTTT. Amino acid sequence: CASSSGTGGNQPQHF.

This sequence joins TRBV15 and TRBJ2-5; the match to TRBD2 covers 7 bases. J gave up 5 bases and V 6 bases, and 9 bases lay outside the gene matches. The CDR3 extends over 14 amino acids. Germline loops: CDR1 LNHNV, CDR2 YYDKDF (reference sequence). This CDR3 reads CATRSGTVGETQYF. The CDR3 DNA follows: TGTGCCACCAGGAGCGGGACGGTGGGGGAGACCCAGTACTTC.

CDR3 in amino acids: CASSQGGYSGANVLTF. CDR3 nucleotide sequence: TGTGCCAGCAGCCAAGGAGGATACTCTGGGGCCAACGTCCTGACTTTC. V and J are TRBV14 and TRBJ2-6; D is uncertain. Per germline, CDR1 SGHDN and CDR2 FVKESK. V lost 1 base, J lost 0 bases, and 7 bases lay in between. CDR3 length equals 16 residues.

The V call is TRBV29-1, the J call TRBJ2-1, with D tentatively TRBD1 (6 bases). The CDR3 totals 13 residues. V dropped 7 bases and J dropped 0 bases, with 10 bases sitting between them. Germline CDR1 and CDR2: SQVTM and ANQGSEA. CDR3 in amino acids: CSATRGSYNEQFF. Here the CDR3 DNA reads TGCAGCGCTACCAGGGGCTCCTACAATGAGCAGTTCTTC.